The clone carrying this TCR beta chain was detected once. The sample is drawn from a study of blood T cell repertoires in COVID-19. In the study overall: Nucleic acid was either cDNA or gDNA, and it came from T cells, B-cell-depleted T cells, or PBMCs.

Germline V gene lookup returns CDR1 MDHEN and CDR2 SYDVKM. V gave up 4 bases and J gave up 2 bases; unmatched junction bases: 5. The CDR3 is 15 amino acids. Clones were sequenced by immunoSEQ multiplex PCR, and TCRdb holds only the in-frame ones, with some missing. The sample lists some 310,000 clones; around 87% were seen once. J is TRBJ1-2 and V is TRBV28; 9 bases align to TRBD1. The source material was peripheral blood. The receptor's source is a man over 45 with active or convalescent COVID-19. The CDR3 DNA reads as TGTGCCAGCAGTTCTCCGGGACAGGGAAACTATGGCTACACCTTC. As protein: CASSSPGQGNYGYTF.